This entry lists 30 T cell receptor beta chains sequenced from one sample in a study of T cell changes during pregnancy in multiple sclerosis. Profiling relied on immunoSEQ multiplex PCR, and the TCRdb table lists in-frame clones only, not all of them. Among about 80,000 clones listed, 92% were seen once. This specimen was peripheral blood, taken before pregnancy. Every receptor here comes from a female donor with multiple sclerosis, enrolled in a pregnancy study.

The chain links TRBV27 to TRBJ2-2; 8 bases agree with TRBD1. The CDR3 sequence is 19 residues long. J lost 6 bases, V lost 7 bases, and 22 bases had no gene match. Per germline, CDR1 MNHEY and CDR2 SMNVEV (reference sequence). The CDR3 coding sequence is TGTGCCAGCACCACTCTCGACAGGGGCAGAATTCGGAATCCCGGGGAGCTGTTTTTT. Residues: CASTTLDRGRIRNPGELFF.

This chain uses TRBV7-9 with TRBJ2-3, with TRBD1 as a possible D gene (6 bases). This CDR3 comprises 17 residues. From germline, CDR1 is SEHNR and CDR2 FQNEAQ (reference sequence). V lost 7 bases to trimming and J lost 0 bases, with 20 bases between them. DNA for the CDR3: TGTGCCAGCAACCCGTTCCCAAGACAGGAAAGCACAGATACGCAGTATTTT. This translates into CASNPFPRQESTDTQYF.

V and J are TRBV5-4 and TRBJ2-2; 8 bases fit TRBD1. Per germline, CDR1 SGHNT and CDR2 YYREEE (reference sequence). V was pared by 4 bases and J by 0 bases, with 8 bases of the junction left unmatched. The CDR3 totals 17 residues. The CDR3 protein is CASSPAPDRANTGELFF. CDR3 nucleotides: TGTGCCAGCAGCCCCGCCCCGGACAGGGCGAACACCGGGGAGCTGTTTTTT.

V usage is TRBV7-3 and J usage is TRBJ2-3, with 7 bases aligning to TRBD1. This CDR3 has 17 residues. J lost 0 bases, V lost 5 bases, and 11 bases had no gene match. Germline-derived CDR1 and CDR2 are SGHTA and FQGTGA. The CDR3 loop is CASSPLPRGHSTDTQYF. DNA for the CDR3: TGTGCCAGCAGCCCCCTCCCTAGGGGGCATAGCACAGATACGCAGTATTTT.

This rearrangement joins TRBV30 to TRBJ1-6, with unresolved D. Trimming took 4 bases from V and 10 from J, leaving 14 bases between them. CDR1 and CDR2 (germline): GTSNPN, SVGIG (reference sequence). The CDR3 is made up of 13 amino acids. The CDR3 here is CAWTEQTTSPLHF. The DNA for the CDR3 is TGTGCCTGGACAGAACAGACAACCTCACCCCTCCACTTT.

The genes are TRBV30 and TRBJ2-3, with a tentative D call TRBD2 (6 bases). The length of the CDR3 is 15 residues. Trimming removed 2 bases at V and 2 bases at J, with 14 bases between. Germline V lookup: CDR1 GTSNPN, CDR2 SVGIG (reference sequence). CDR3 in DNA: TGTGCCTGGAGTAACGGAGGGCGCCTCACAGATACGCAGTATTTT. Amino acids: CAWSNGGRLTDTQYF.

The CDR3 sequence is CASSLAPTGTYYGYTF. The CDR3 DNA sequence: TGTGCCAGCAGCTTGGCCCCGACAGGGACTTACTATGGCTACACCTTC. This chain links TRBV5-4 with TRBJ1-2, with TRBD1 identical over 7 bases. Losses at the gene ends were 0 bases for V and 3 bases for J; bases not matched to a gene: 8. The germline V gene has CDR1 SGHNT and CDR2 YYREEE (reference sequence). The CDR3 totals 16 residues.

The chain has TRBV18 and TRBJ2-3; the match to TRBD2 covers 9 bases. The junction had 4 bases not matched to a gene; V was cut back by 3 bases and J by 3 bases. This CDR3 is built from 15 residues. Germline CDR1 reads KGHSH; CDR2 reads LQKENI. For the CDR3, the DNA is TGTGCCAGCTCACCCCTTAGCGGGGGAACAGATACGCAGTATTTT. This sequence encodes CASSPLSGGTDTQYF. Full variable domain (outside the CDR3, taken from reference TRBV18 and TRBJ2-3): NAGVMQNPRHLVRRRGQEARLRCSPMKGHSHVYWYRQLPEEGLKFMVYLQKENIIDESGMPKERFSAEFPKEGPSILRIQQVVRGDSAAYFCASSPLSGGTDTQYFGPGTRLTVL.

The genes are TRBV18 and TRBJ1-3; D possibly corresponds to TRBD1 (5 bases). The V gene lost 9 bases and the J gene lost 0 bases, with 15 bases spanning the gap. The CDR3 contains 15 residues. CDR1 and CDR2 (germline): KGHSH, LQKENI. In nucleotides, the CDR3 is TGTGCCAGTAAACCACAGGCGTCCTCTGGAAACACCATATATTTT. Protein product: CASKPQASSGNTIYF.

The chain couples TRBV7-9 to TRBJ2-7, with TRBD1 identical over 8 bases. Germline V gives CDR1 SEHNR, CDR2 FQNEAQ (reference sequence). Trimming at V came to 5 bases and at J to 0 bases, leaving 6 bases not matched to a gene. This CDR3 contains 15 residues. CDR3 sequence: CASSPRGPLSYEQYF. The CDR3 region has the DNA TGTGCCAGCAGCCCCAGGGGGCCCCTCTCCTACGAGCAGTACTTC.

The rearrangement links TRBV19 to TRBJ1-1; D gene unclear. Germline V gene data show CDR1 as LNHDA and CDR2 as SQIVND (reference sequence). The CDR3 length is 14 residues. Trimming shortened V by 1 base and J by 1 base, and 7 bases separated the two germline ends. The CDR3 is CASSIAPGNTEAFF. DNA for the CDR3: TGTGCCAGTAGTATAGCTCCAGGGAACACTGAAGCTTTCTTT.

The chain links TRBV27 to TRBJ1-1; 7 nucleotides line up with TRBD1. The trim removed 5 bases at V and 1 base at J, leaving 7 bases unmatched. The CDR3 is made up of 15 amino acids. CDR1 is MNHEY, CDR2 SMNVEV, per germline (reference sequence). The CDR3 sequence: CASSRSGQRNTEAFF. CDR3 DNA: TGTGCCAGCAGTCGCTCGGGACAGAGGAACACTGAAGCTTTCTTT.

This chain uses TRBV30 with TRBJ1-5; D unclear. The length of the CDR3 is 13 residues. Germline values: CDR1 GTSNPN, CDR2 SVGIG (reference sequence). V shed 0 bases and J shed 5 bases, with 8 bases lying between them. The CDR3 protein is CAWSVAGDQPQHF. As DNA, the CDR3 is TGTGCCTGGAGTGTGGCTGGTGATCAGCCCCAGCATTTT.

The table lists this clone with a count of one. The CDR3 DNA reads TGTGCCAGCAGCGCCGGGACAGGGACCTACGAGCAGTACTTC. Protein sequence: CASSAGTGTYEQYF. The V gene is TRBV7-8, the J gene TRBJ2-7; 9 positions agree with TRBD1. With V trimmed by 5 bases and J by 2 bases, 4 bases remained unmatched. Germline assignment: CDR1 SGHVS and CDR2 FQNEAQ. CDR3 size: 14 residues.

This rearrangement joins TRBV7-3 to TRBJ1-2; 7 nucleotides align to TRBD1. The CDR3 contains 13 residues. The junction had 7 bases not matched to a gene; V was cut back by 5 bases and J by 7 bases. Germline assignment: CDR1 SGHTA and CDR2 FQGTGA. CDR3 sequence reads: CASSPNRGAGYTF. CDR3 nucleotides: TGTGCCAGCAGCCCCAACAGGGGAGCTGGCTACACCTTC.

The V call is TRBV6-6, the J call TRBJ2-7, with 8 bases that match TRBD2. CDR3 size: 16 residues. The V segment lost 7 bases and the J segment 6 bases; nucleotides outside the gene matches: 17. Germline V CDR1 and CDR2: MNHNY, SVGAGI (reference sequence). As DNA, the CDR3 is TGTGCCAGCACCAAAGCCCCCCCAGCGGGGGTGCTCGAGCAGTACTTC. Amino acids: CASTKAPPAGVLEQYF.

V is TRBV25-1 and J is TRBJ1-2, with D perhaps matching TRBD1 (6 bases). This CDR3 contains 12 residues. The germline V gene encodes CDR1 MGHDK and CDR2 SYGVNS. Trimming removed 6 bases from V and 3 bases from J, with 8 bases in between. CDR3 in amino acids: CASREGDYGYTF. CDR3 sequence (DNA): TGTGCCAGCAGAGAGGGGGACTATGGCTACACCTTC.

The chain uses TRBV6-1 and TRBJ1-2; D ambiguous. V dropped 0 bases and J dropped 8 bases, with 10 bases sitting between them. Looked up from germline, CDR1 is MNHNS and CDR2 is SASEGT. The CDR3 is 13 amino acids. CDR3 loop: CASSEAPTYGYTF. DNA for the CDR3: TGTGCCAGCAGTGAAGCCCCTACGTACGGCTACACCTTC.

The CDR3 is CASSLGQGVNYGYTF. For the CDR3, the DNA is TGTGCCAGTAGCCTGGGACAGGGGGTAAACTATGGCTACACCTTC. The gene calls are TRBV19 and TRBJ1-2; 11 bases are a match to TRBD1. Germline assignment: CDR1 LNHDA and CDR2 SQIVND (reference sequence). With V trimmed by 6 bases and J by 2 bases, 5 bases remained unmatched. This CDR3 contains 15 residues.

The rearrangement uses TRBV11-2 and TRBJ2-7, with D maybe TRBD1 (6 bases). CDR1 and CDR2 from the germline V gene are SGHAT and FQNNGV. This CDR3 region has 16 residues. Trimming shortened V by 4 bases and J by 3 bases, and 19 bases separated the two germline ends. The CDR3 region has the DNA TGTGCCAGCAGCTCCCCCAAAACAGGGCCGGGCTACGAGCAGTACTTC. This codes for CASSSPKTGPGYEQYF.

The chain has TRBV6-1 and TRBJ2-3, with D unclear. The germline gives CDR1 MNHNS, CDR2 SASEGT. The CDR3 sequence is 15 residues long. Trimming took off 2 bases at V and 2 bases at J, with 11 bases between the two ends. The CDR3 loop is CASSEWSTPTDTQYF. DNA of the CDR3: TGTGCCAGCAGTGAATGGAGTACTCCCACAGATACGCAGTATTTT.

This rearrangement joins TRBV14 to TRBJ1-1; a weak D match, TRBD1 (5 bases). Trimming cost V 1 base and J 5 bases, with 17 bases left between them. This CDR3 is built from 16 residues. Looked up from germline, CDR1 is SGHDN and CDR2 is FVKESK. This CDR3 is CASSQVGGAGRTEAFF. CDR3 nucleotide sequence: TGTGCCAGCAGCCAAGTAGGAGGGGCTGGAAGGACTGAAGCTTTCTTT.

This chain joins TRBV19 and TRBJ1-2; D may be TRBD1 (5 bases). V was cut by 4 bases and J by 6 bases, with 15 bases left in between. In germline, CDR1 is LNHDA, CDR2 SQIVND (reference sequence). This CDR3 region has 14 residues. The DNA of the CDR3 is TGTGCCAGTAGTACCTGGGGCATACAGGATGGCTACACCTTC. Protein: CASSTWGIQDGYTF. The full variable domain, completed using reference TRBV19 and TRBJ1-2, is DGGITQSPKYLFRKEGQNVTLSCEQNLNHDAMYWYRQDPGQGLRLIYYSQIVNDFQKGDIAEGYSVSREKKESFPLTVTSAQKNPTAFYLCASSTWGIQDGYTFGSGTRLTVV.

The rearrangement joins TRBV5-1 to TRBJ2-7; TRBD1 aligns across 7 bases. The V gene's germline CDR1 is SGHRS and CDR2 YFSETQ. V lost 4 bases to trimming and J lost 2 bases; unmatched junction nucleotides: 6. CDR3 length: 14 residues. CDR3 sequence reads: CASSPPDRPYEQYF. The CDR3 DNA sequence: TGCGCCAGCAGCCCTCCGGACAGGCCCTACGAGCAGTACTTC.

V gene TRBV2 combines with J gene TRBJ2-2, with 11 nucleotides matching TRBD2. This CDR3 is built from 14 residues. The V gene end was trimmed by 7 bases and the J gene end by 6 bases; junction bases not matched to a gene: 4. CDR1 and CDR2 from the germline V gene are SNHLY and FYNNEI. CDR3 bases: TGTGCCAGCATGGGACTAGCGGTTCCCGGGGAGCTGTTTTTT. It encodes CASMGLAVPGELFF.

The rearrangement uses TRBV9 and TRBJ2-1, with D unresolved. Germline CDR1 reads SGDLS; CDR2 reads YYNGEE. Trimming took 0 bases from V and 0 from J, leaving 7 bases between them. The CDR3 contains 15 residues. In nucleotides, the CDR3 is TGTGCCAGCAGCGTAGACAGAAGCTCCTACAATGAGCAGTTCTTC. This translates into CASSVDRSSYNEQFF.

V and J are TRBV7-8 and TRBJ2-3, with 15 positions matching TRBD2. CDR1 SGHVS and CDR2 FQNEAQ come from the germline V gene. CDR3 size: 19 residues. Trimming removed 0 bases from V and 1 base from J; junction bases left unmatched: 5. Here the CDR3 DNA reads TGTGCCAGCAGCTTAGCAGGACTAGCGGGGGGGCCGGGCACAGATACGCAGTATTTT. Residues: CASSLAGLAGGPGTDTQYF.

The rearrangement links TRBV6-1 to TRBJ1-2; 8 bases line up with TRBD1. Germline-derived CDR1 and CDR2 are MNHNS and SASEGT. The CDR3 sequence is 14 residues long. Trimming at V came to 1 base and at J to 7 bases, leaving 5 bases not matched to a gene. Here the CDR3 DNA reads TGTGCCAGCAGTGAAGGGACAGGGTATCGTGGCTACACCTTC. Protein sequence: CASSEGTGYRGYTF.

This clone was counted once. This chain connects TRBV7-2 to TRBJ1-2; no firm D call. The germline V and J ends were trimmed by 1 base and 12 bases, with 12 bases remaining between them. This CDR3 is built from 12 residues. Germline V CDR1 and CDR2: SGHTA, FQGNSA. The CDR3 here is CASSLGYGLNTF. The CDR3 region has the DNA TGTGCCAGCAGCTTAGGATATGGACTGAACACCTTC.

The J gene is TRBJ2-1, the V gene TRBV9; 8 nucleotides match TRBD1. CDR1 and CDR2 from the germline V gene are SGDLS and YYNGEE. There are 14 residues in the CDR3. V lost 3 bases, J lost 5 bases, and 4 bases stayed unmatched. CDR3: CASSDPGQDNEQFF. The CDR3 DNA follows: TGTGCCAGCAGCGATCCGGGACAGGACAATGAGCAGTTCTTC.